Included here is one TCR beta chain sequence, with context. CDR3 length: 14 amino acids. CDR1 LNHDA and CDR2 SQIVND come from the germline V gene (reference sequence). Trimming cost V 4 bases and J 4 bases, with 13 bases left between them. In assigning cohorts, the study relied on participant-reported clinical history. These data originate in a study of blood T cell repertoires in COVID-19. Original processing methods: Amplification of reference gene primers was used by the study to estimate nucleated cell counts. Sequenced by immunoSEQ multiplex PCR; TCRdb stores in-frame clones only, minus some. The V and J calls and clone size were taken over from that table, and D and trimming were inferred from the DNA. Of more than 200,000 clones listed, around 89% were seen once; the top ten hold 3.5% to 4.5%.

The receptor was isolated from a woman between 25 and 40 years old who had recovered from COVID-19. Material: PBMCs or T cells enriched from blood (not recorded which). The gene calls are TRBV19 and TRBJ1-2, with D perhaps matching TRBD1 (5 bases). The CDR3 nucleotides are TGTGCCAGTAGTAAACAGGACGGAACCTATGGCTACACCTTC. It is translated as CASSKQDGTYGYTF.